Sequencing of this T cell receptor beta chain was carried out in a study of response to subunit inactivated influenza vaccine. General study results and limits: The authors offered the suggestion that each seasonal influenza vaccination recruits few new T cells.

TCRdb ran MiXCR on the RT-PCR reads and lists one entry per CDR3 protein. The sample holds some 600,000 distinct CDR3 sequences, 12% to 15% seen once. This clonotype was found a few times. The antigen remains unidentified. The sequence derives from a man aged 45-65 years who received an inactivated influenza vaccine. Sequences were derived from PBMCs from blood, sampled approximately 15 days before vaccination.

CDR3 nucleotides: TGTGCCAGCAGTTCTATGGACAGCCTCGCCTCCTACGAGCAGTACTTC. This codes for CASSSMDSLASYEQYF. The J gene is TRBJ2-7, the V gene TRBV28, with a tentative D call TRBD1 (6 bases). The CDR3 totals 16 residues. Looked up from germline, CDR1 is MDHEN and CDR2 is SYDVKM. The V end was cut by 4 bases, the J end by 0 bases, with 16 bases between.